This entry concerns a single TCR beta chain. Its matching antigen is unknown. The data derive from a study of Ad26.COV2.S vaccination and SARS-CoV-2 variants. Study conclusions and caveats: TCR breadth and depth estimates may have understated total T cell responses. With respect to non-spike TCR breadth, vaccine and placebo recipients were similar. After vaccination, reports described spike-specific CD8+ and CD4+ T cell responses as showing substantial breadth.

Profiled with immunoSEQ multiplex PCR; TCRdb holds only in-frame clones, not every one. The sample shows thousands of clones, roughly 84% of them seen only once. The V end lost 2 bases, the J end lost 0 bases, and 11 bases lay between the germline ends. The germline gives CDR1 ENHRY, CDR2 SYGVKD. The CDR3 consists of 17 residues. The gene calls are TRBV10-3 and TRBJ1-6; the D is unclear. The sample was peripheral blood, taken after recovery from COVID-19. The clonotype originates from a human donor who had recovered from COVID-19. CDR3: CAISERAGSSYNSPLHF. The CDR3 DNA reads TGTGCCATCAGTGAGAGAGCGGGGAGCTCCTATAATTCACCCCTCCACTTT.